This passage covers 22 T cell receptor beta chains from one sample sequenced in a study of T cell repertoires in Merkel cell carcinoma. Profiled with immunoSEQ multiplex PCR; TCRdb holds only in-frame clones, not every one. The data hold 15,000 or so clones, with 76% observed a single time. Material for sequencing was tumor tissue. The origin of the receptors is an adult with Merkel cell carcinoma.

The table lists this clone with a few counts. V gene TRBV28 combines with J gene TRBJ2-3; TRBD2 agrees at 8 bases. CDR3 length: 17 amino acids. With V trimmed by 2 bases and J by 8 bases, 15 bases remained unmatched. Germline V CDR1 and CDR2: MDHEN, SYDVKM. CDR3 sequence reads: CASSLPATSGLRRTQYF. CDR3 sequence (DNA): TGTGCCAGCAGTTTACCCGCAACTAGCGGCCTTCGGCGTACGCAGTATTTT.

The V call is TRBV7-2, the J call TRBJ2-3; tentatively, D is TRBD1 (5 bases). The CDR3 totals 14 residues. The V gene lost 2 bases and the J gene lost 6 bases, with 12 bases spanning the gap. Germline values: CDR1 SGHTA, CDR2 FQGNSA. As DNA, the CDR3 is TGTGCCAGCAGCTTAAGGGGTAGCCGGGATACGCAGTATTTT. The encoded protein is CASSLRGSRDTQYF.

This clone qualifies as medium-sized. CDR3 DNA: TGTGCCAGAAGCGTGGGGGACAGGGGATACGAGCAGTACTTC. Protein: CARSVGDRGYEQYF. V and J are TRBV5-3 and TRBJ2-7; 10 nucleotides agree with TRBD1. TRBV5-3 is an ORF, and what it does is uncertain. Germline trimming cut 4 bases from V and 4 bases from J; bases unmatched to any gene: 5. The CDR3 extends over 14 amino acids.

The CDR3 protein is CASRTGLGRGYTF. CDR3 nucleotides: TGTGCCAGCAGGACAGGGTTGGGCAGAGGCTACACCTTC. The chain combines TRBV6-5 with TRBJ1-2, with 7 bases that match TRBD1. The CDR3 is 13 residues long. Per the germline V gene, CDR1 is MNHEY and CDR2 is SVGAGI. V lost 6 bases, J lost 8 bases, and 9 bases stayed unmatched.

The V call is TRBV6-2 or TRBV6-3, the J call TRBJ2-7; tentative D call: TRBD2 (6 bases). V was cut by 0 bases and J by 7 bases, with 10 bases left in between. Germline V gene lookup returns CDR1 MNHEY and CDR2 SVGEGT. This CDR3 is built from 13 residues. The CDR3 protein is CASSYSGGWEQYF. The CDR3 DNA reads TGTGCCAGCAGTTACTCCGGGGGATGGGAGCAGTACTTC.

The V call is TRBV5-1, the J call TRBJ1-2; D is perhaps TRBD1 (6 bases). The germline gives CDR1 SGHRS, CDR2 YFSETQ. V was shortened by 2 bases and J by 3 bases, with 11 bases between the two germline ends. This CDR3 is built from 14 residues. CDR3 nucleotides: TGCGCCAGCAGCTTCTCAGGGGAAGACTATGGCTACACCTTC. It translates to CASSFSGEDYGYTF. The variable domain in full, with the rest retrieved from reference TRBV5-1 and TRBJ1-2, is KAGVTQTPRYLIKTRGQQVTLSCSPISGHRSVSWYQQTPGQGLQFLFEYFSETQRNKGNFPGRFSGRQFSNSRSEMNVSTLELGDSALYLCASSFSGEDYGYTFGSGTRLTVV.

J is TRBJ2-1 and V is TRBV5-8, with D perhaps TRBD1 or TRBD2 (6 bases each). Germline assignment: CDR1 SGHTS and CDR2 YDEGEE. Trimming removed 6 bases from V and 0 bases from J, with 19 bases in between. CDR3 length: 17 residues. This chain's CDR3 is CASIPSRRDNSYNEQFF. The CDR3 DNA follows: TGTGCCAGCATCCCCTCGAGGAGGGACAACTCCTACAATGAGCAGTTCTTC.

The gene calls are TRBV2 and TRBJ2-5, with D possibly matching TRBD1 (5 bases). V was pared by 6 bases and J by 7 bases, with 21 bases between. CDR1 is SNHLY and CDR2 is FYNNEI in the germline V gene. There are 15 residues in the CDR3. The CDR3 nucleotides read TGTGCCAGCAGGCCCACAGGTGATTCAATTGGGACCCAGTACTTC. Its protein product is CASRPTGDSIGTQYF.

J is TRBJ2-1 and V is TRBV13; D not resolved. Germline V gene data show CDR1 as PRHDT and CDR2 as FYEKMQ (reference sequence). The V and J ends lost 10 bases and 0 bases respectively, with 7 bases between them. The CDR3 is 12 residues long. This chain's CDR3 is CATADSYNEQFF. CDR3 coding DNA: TGTGCCACGGCGGACTCCTACAATGAGCAGTTCTTC. Complete variable domain (other parts from reference TRBV13 and TRBJ2-1): AAGVIQSPRHLIKEKRETATLKCYPIPRHDTVYWYQQGPGQDPQFLISFYEKMQSDKGSIPDRFSAQQFSDYHSELNMSSLELGDSALYFCATADSYNEQFFGPGTRLTVL.

This clone was seen a single time. The chain has TRBV7-9 and TRBJ2-7; 7 bases agree with TRBD1. The V gene end was trimmed by 3 bases and the J gene end by 6 bases; junction bases not matched to a gene: 5. The CDR3 totals 13 residues. Germline V gene lookup returns CDR1 SEHNR and CDR2 FQNEAQ (reference sequence). CDR3 region: CASSFLYRGEQYF. The CDR3 DNA reads as TGTGCCAGCAGCTTCCTTTACAGGGGCGAGCAGTACTTC.

The chain carries TRBV3-1 (or the pseudogene TRBV3-2) and TRBJ2-1, with D possibly being TRBD2 (6 bases). Germline V gene data show CDR1 as LGHDT and CDR2 as YNNKEL (reference sequence). The ends were cut back, 4 bases at V and 6 bases at J, with 19 bases in the middle. The CDR3 length is 16 residues. The CDR3 region has the DNA TGTGCCAGCAGCCGGCGGGGCCTACAGGAGGTCAATGAGCAGTTCTTC. The encoded protein is CASSRRGLQEVNEQFF.

The chain couples TRBV6-4 to TRBJ2-2; 8 bases are a match to TRBD2. The ends lost 0 bases at V and 3 bases at J; junction bases unmatched: 3. The V gene's germline CDR1 is MRHNA and CDR2 SNTAGT. This CDR3 has 16 amino acids. The CDR3 DNA reads TGTGCCAGCAGTGACTCAAGCGGGGGCGACACCGGGGAGCTGTTTTTT. It yields the protein CASSDSSGGDTGELFF.

The chain links TRBV15 to TRBJ2-3; D unclear. V was clipped by 5 bases and J by 0 bases, with 12 bases between them. CDR1 LNHNV and CDR2 YYDKDF come from the germline V gene (reference sequence). The CDR3 loop spans 15 amino acids. CDR3 in amino acids: CATSAIPTSTDTQYF. The CDR3 region has the DNA TGTGCCACCAGCGCCATACCAACTAGCACAGATACGCAGTATTTT.

The chain combines TRBV6-5 with TRBJ1-2, with unresolved D. Germline CDR1 and CDR2: MNHEY and SVGAGI. The V gene lost 2 bases and the J gene lost 1 base, with 8 bases spanning the gap. The CDR3 sequence is 14 residues long. CDR3 loop: CASSYGGLNYGYTF. The CDR3, as DNA: TGTGCCAGCAGTTACGGCGGACTTAACTATGGCTACACCTTC.

The rearrangement links TRBV28 to TRBJ2-1; 10 bases match TRBD2. The V gene's germline CDR1 is MDHEN and CDR2 SYDVKM. V shed 7 bases, J shed 10 bases, and the junction held 13 bases outside the gene matches. The CDR3 extends over 15 amino acids. In DNA form, the CDR3 reads TGTGCCAGCAATAGCGGGAGGAAGGTTATCGAGGAGCAGTTCTTC. Its protein is CASNSGRKVIEEQFF.

This chain joins TRBV7-2 and TRBJ2-7; maybe TRBD1 (5 bases). The length of the CDR3 is 13 residues. The germline V and J ends were trimmed by 2 bases and 2 bases, with 7 bases remaining between them. Per the germline V gene, CDR1 is SGHTA and CDR2 is FQGNSA. The DNA for the CDR3 is TGTGCCAGCAGCTTACAGGGAACCTACGAGCAGTACTTC. Its protein product is CASSLQGTYEQYF.

CDR3 in amino acids: CASSMGNQNYGYTF. The CDR3, as DNA: TGTGCCAGTAGTATGGGGAACCAAAACTATGGCTACACCTTC. The V gene is TRBV19, the J gene TRBJ1-2, with D hard to call. Trimming removed 3 bases at V and 2 bases at J, with 10 bases between. Germline assignment: CDR1 LNHDA and CDR2 SQIVND (reference sequence). This CDR3 comprises 14 residues.

The chain combines TRBV6-6 with TRBJ1-2; D uncertain. Trimming took 5 bases from V and 8 from J, leaving 15 bases between them. The length of the CDR3 is 13 residues. Per germline, CDR1 MNHNY and CDR2 SVGAGI (reference sequence). The CDR3 sequence: CASSPDFGLGYTF. The CDR3, as DNA: TGTGCCAGCAGTCCGGACTTCGGGCTAGGCTACACCTTC.

The chain employs TRBV27 and TRBJ2-7, with D possibly matching TRBD1 (5 bases). CDR1 MNHEY and CDR2 SMNVEV come from the germline V gene (reference sequence). V was clipped by 4 bases and J by 1 base, with 14 bases between them. This CDR3 is built from 15 residues. In nucleotides, the CDR3 is TGTGCCAGCAGTTCGGACAAGGCTAGGTCCTACGAGCAGTACTTC. Translated: CASSSDKARSYEQYF.

The chain has TRBV12-3 or TRBV12-4 and TRBJ2-3; D unresolved. The length of the CDR3 is 13 residues. The germline V and J ends were trimmed by 5 bases and 2 bases, with 8 bases remaining between them. CDR3: CASSPTYTDTQYF. The CDR3 region has the DNA TGTGCCAGCAGTCCAACTTACACAGATACGCAGTATTTT.

This clone was counted a single time. This chain links TRBV6-6 with TRBJ1-1, with 9 positions matching TRBD1. Germline V gene sequence: CDR1 MNHNY, CDR2 SVGAGI (reference sequence). This CDR3 is built from 16 residues. The V and J ends lost 8 bases and 5 bases, in that order; junction bases with no gene match: 15. In nucleotides, the CDR3 is TGTGCCAGCCTGGGACAGGGCTTTTCTCTTGTGACTGAAGCTTTCTTT. The encoded protein is CASLGQGFSLVTEAFF.

This clone was recorded once. The chain joins TRBV5-1 to TRBJ2-7, with TRBD1 matching over 7 bases. CDR3 length equals 14 residues. Germline V lookup: CDR1 SGHRS, CDR2 YFSETQ. Trimming removed 2 bases from V and 3 bases from J; junction bases left unmatched: 5. The CDR3 DNA follows: TGCGCCAGCAGCTTACAGGGGCTTGACTACGAGCAGTACTTC. Translated, it gives CASSLQGLDYEQYF. Looking up the rest from reference TRBV5-1 and TRBJ2-7 gives the full variable domain: KAGVTQTPRYLIKTRGQQVTLSCSPISGHRSVSWYQQTPGQGLQFLFEYFSETQRNKGNFPGRFSGRQFSNSRSEMNVSTLELGDSALYLCASSLQGLDYEQYFGPGTRLTVT.